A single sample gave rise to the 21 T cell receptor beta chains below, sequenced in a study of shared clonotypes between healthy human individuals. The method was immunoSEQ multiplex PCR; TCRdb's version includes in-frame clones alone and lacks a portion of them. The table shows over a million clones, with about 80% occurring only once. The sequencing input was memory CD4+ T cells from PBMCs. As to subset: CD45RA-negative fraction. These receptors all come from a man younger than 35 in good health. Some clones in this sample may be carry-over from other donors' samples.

The CDR3 spells CASSVGTSGNTIYF. The CDR3 DNA sequence: TGTGCCAGCAGCGTAGGGACATCTGGAAACACCATATATTTT. This chain connects TRBV9 to TRBJ1-3, with a tentative D call TRBD1 (5 bases). The CDR3 extends over 14 amino acids. V lost 0 bases to trimming and J lost 1 base, with 5 bases between them. CDR1 is SGDLS, CDR2 YYNGEE, per germline. The variable domain in full, with the rest retrieved from reference TRBV9 and TRBJ1-3, is DSGVTQTPKHLITATGQRVTLRCSPRSGDLSVYWYQQSLDQGLQFLIQYYNGEERAKGNILERFSAQQFPDLHSELNLSSLELGDSALYFCASSVGTSGNTIYFGEGSWLTVV.

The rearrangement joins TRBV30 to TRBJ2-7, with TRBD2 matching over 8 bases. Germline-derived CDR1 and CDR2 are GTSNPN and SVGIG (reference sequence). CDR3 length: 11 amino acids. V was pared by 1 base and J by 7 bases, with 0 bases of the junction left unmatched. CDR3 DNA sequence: TGTGCCTGGAGTGGACTAGCGGAGCAGTACTTC. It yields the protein CAWSGLAEQYF.

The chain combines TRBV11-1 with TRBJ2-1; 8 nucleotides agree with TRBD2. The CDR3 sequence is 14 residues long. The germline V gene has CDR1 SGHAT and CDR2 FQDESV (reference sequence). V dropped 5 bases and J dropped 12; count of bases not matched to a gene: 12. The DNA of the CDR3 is TGTGCCAGCAGCCCACTAGCGGTGGTGAAGGCGCAGTTCTTC. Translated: CASSPLAVVKAQFF.

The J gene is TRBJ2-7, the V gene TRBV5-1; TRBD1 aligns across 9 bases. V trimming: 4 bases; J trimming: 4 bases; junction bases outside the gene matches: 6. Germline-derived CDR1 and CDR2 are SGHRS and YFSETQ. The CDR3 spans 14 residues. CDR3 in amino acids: CASSRGQGYYEQYF. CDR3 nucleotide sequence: TGCGCCAGCAGCAGGGGACAGGGTTATTACGAGCAGTACTTC. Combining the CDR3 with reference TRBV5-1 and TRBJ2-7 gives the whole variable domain KAGVTQTPRYLIKTRGQQVTLSCSPISGHRSVSWYQQTPGQGLQFLFEYFSETQRNKGNFPGRFSGRQFSNSRSEMNVSTLELGDSALYLCASSRGQGYYEQYFGPGTRLTVT.

The CDR3 DNA sequence: TGTGCCAGCCGGGACAGGCCTAACTATGGCTACACCTTC. Amino acid sequence: CASRDRPNYGYTF. V gene TRBV27 combines with J gene TRBJ1-2, with 8 nucleotides matching TRBD1. The germline V gene encodes CDR1 MNHEY and CDR2 SMNVEV (reference sequence). The ends lost 8 bases at V and 0 bases at J; junction bases unmatched: 2. This CDR3 is built from 13 residues.

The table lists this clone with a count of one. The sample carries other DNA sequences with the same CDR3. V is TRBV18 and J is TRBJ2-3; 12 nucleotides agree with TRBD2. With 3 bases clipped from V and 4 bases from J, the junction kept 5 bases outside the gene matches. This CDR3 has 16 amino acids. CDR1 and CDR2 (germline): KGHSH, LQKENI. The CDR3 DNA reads TGTGCCAGCTCACCCCTAGCGGGAGGGCCGTCAGATACGCAGTATTTT. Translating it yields CASSPLAGGPSDTQYF. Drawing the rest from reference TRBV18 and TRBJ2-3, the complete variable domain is NAGVMQNPRHLVRRRGQEARLRCSPMKGHSHVYWYRQLPEEGLKFMVYLQKENIIDESGMPKERFSAEFPKEGPSILRIQQVVRGDSAAYFCASSPLAGGPSDTQYFGPGTRLTVL.

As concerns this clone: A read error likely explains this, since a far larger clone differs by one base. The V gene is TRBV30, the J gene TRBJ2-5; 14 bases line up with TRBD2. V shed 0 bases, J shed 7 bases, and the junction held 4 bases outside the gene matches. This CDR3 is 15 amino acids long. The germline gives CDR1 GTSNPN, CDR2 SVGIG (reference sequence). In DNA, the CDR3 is TGTGCCTGGAGTGTAAGTGGGACTAGCGGGGGGACCCAGTACTTC. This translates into CAWSVSGTSGGTQYF.

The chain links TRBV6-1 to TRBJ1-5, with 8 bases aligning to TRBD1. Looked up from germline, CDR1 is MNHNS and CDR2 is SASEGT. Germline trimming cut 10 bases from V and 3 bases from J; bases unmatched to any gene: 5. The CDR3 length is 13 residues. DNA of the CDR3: TGTGCCACCAAGGACAGGGTCAATCAGCCCCAGCATTTT. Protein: CATKDRVNQPQHF.

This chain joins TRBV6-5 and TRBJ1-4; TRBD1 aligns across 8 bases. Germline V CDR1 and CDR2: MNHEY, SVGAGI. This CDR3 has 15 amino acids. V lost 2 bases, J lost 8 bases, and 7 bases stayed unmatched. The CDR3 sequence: CASSYDRGPSEKLFF. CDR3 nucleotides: TGTGCCAGCAGTTACGACAGGGGCCCTTCGGAAAAACTGTTTTTT.

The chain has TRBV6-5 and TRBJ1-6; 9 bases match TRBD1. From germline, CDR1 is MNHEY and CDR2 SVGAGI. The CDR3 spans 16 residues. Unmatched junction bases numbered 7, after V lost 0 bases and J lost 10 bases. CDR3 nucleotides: TGTGCCAGCAGTTACTCGATGGGGACAGGGTCCTCACCCCTCCACTTT. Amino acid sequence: CASSYSMGTGSSPLHF.

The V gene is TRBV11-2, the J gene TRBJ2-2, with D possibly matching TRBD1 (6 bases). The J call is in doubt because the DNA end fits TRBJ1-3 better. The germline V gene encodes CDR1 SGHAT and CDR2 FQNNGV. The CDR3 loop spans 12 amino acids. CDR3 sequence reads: CASSQQGDTIYF. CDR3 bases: TGTGCCAGCAGCCAACAGGGCGACACCATATATTTT.

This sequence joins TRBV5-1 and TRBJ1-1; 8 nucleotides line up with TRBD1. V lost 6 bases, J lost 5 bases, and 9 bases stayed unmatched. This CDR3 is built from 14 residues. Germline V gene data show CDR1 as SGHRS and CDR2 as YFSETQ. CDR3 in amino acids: CASNPLTGGTEAFF. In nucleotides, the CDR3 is TGCGCCAGCAACCCCTTAACAGGGGGGACTGAAGCTTTCTTT.

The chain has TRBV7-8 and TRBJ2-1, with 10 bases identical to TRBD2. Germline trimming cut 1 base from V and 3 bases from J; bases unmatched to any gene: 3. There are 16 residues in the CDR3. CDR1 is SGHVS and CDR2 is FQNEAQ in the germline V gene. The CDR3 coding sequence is TGTGCCAGCAGCTTAGAGGGACTAGCGAACTACAATGAGCAGTTCTTC. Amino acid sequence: CASSLEGLANYNEQFF.

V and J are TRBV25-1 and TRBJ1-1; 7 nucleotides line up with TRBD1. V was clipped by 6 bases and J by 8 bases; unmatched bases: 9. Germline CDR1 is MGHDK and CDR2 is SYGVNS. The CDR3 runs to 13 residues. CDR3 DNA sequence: TGTGCCAGCAGAACAGGGGCCCGGCCCGAAGCTTTCTTT. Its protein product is CASRTGARPEAFF.

The CDR3 is CAWSVALGPPYNSPLHF. CDR3 sequence (DNA): TGTGCCTGGAGTGTCGCTCTGGGACCCCCTTATAATTCACCCCTCCACTTT. This rearrangement joins TRBV30 to TRBJ1-6; D may be TRBD1 (5 bases). The CDR3 covers 17 residues. The germline V and J ends were trimmed by 0 bases and 4 bases, with 16 bases remaining between them. Germline assignment: CDR1 GTSNPN and CDR2 SVGIG (reference sequence). The variable domain in full, with the rest retrieved from reference TRBV30 and TRBJ1-6, is SQTIHQWPATLVQPVGSPLSLECTVEGTSNPNLYWYRQAAGRGLQLLFYSVGIGQISSEVPQNLSASRPQDRQFILSSKKLLLSDSGFYLCAWSVALGPPYNSPLHFGNGTRLTVT.

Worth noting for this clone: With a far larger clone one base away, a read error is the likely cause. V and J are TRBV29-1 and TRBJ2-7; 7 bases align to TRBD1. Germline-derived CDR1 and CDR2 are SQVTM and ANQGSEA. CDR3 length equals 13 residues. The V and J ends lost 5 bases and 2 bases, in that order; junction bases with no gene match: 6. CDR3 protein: CSVKGQYPYEQYF. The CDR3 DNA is TGCAGCGTTAAGGGACAGTACCCCTACGAGCAGTACTTC.

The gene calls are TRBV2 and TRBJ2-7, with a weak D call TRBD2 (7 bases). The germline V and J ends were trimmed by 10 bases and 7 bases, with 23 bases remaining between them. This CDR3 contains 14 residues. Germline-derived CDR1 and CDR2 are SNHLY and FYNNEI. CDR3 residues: CATCGGGAFKEQYF. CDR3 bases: TGTGCCACCTGTGGCGGGGGCGCTTTTAAGGAGCAGTACTTC.

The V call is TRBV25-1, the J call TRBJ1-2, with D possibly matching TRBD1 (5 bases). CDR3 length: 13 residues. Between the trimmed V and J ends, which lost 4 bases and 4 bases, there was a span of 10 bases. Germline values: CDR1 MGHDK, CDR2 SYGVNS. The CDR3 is CASSVSGGYGYTF. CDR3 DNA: TGTGCCAGCAGTGTGTCCGGGGGCTATGGCTACACCTTC.

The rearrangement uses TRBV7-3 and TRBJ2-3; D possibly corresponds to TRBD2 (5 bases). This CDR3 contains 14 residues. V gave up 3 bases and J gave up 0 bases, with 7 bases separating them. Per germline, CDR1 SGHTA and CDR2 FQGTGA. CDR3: CASSFLASTDTQYF. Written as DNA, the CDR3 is TGTGCCAGCAGCTTCCTAGCAAGCACAGATACGCAGTATTTT.

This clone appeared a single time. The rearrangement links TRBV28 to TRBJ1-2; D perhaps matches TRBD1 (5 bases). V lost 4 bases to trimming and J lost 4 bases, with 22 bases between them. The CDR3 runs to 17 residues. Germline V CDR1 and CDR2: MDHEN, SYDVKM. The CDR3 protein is CASSSIWDPGPAYGYTF. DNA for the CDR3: TGTGCCAGCAGTTCGATATGGGACCCGGGGCCCGCCTATGGCTACACCTTC.

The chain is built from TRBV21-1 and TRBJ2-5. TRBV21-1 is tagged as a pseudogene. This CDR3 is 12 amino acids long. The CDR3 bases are TGTGCCAGCAGGGGGACCGGCGAGACCCAGTACTTC. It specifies CASRGTGETQYF.